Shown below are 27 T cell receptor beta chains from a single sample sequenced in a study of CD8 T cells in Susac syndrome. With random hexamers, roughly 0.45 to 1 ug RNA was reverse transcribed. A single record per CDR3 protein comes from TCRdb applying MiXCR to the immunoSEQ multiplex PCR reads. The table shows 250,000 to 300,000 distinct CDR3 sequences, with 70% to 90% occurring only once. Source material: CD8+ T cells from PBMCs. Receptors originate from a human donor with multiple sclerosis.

The CDR3 here is CASSILPGFQPQHF. The CDR3 DNA reads as TGTGCCAGTAGTATACTCCCCGGATTCCAGCCCCAGCATTTT. This chain links TRBV19 with TRBJ1-5; D uncertain. From germline, CDR1 is LNHDA and CDR2 SQIVND (reference sequence). The CDR3 length is 14 residues. V lost 2 bases to trimming and J lost 7 bases, with 12 bases between them.

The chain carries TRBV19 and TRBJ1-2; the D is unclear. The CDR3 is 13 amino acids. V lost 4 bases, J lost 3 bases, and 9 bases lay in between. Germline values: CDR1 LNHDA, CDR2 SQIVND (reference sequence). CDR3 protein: CASSSFTDYGYTF. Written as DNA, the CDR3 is TGTGCCAGTAGTAGTTTTACGGACTATGGCTACACCTTC.

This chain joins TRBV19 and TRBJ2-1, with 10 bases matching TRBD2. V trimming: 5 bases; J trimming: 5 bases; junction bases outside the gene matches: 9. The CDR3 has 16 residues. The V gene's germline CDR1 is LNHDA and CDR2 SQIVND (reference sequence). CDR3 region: CASSGYVAGGHNEQFF. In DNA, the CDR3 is TGTGCCAGTAGTGGTTATGTAGCGGGAGGACACAATGAGCAGTTCTTC.

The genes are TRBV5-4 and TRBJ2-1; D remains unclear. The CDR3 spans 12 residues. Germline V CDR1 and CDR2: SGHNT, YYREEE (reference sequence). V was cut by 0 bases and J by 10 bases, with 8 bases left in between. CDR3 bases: TGTGCCAGCAGCTTGGCCCTGGGGGAGCAGTTCTTC. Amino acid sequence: CASSLALGEQFF.

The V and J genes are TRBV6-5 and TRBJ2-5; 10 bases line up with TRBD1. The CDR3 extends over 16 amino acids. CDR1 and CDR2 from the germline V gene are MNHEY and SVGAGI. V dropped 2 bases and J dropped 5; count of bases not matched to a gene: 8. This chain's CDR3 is CASSYRLDRGHETQYF. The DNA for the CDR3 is TGTGCCAGCAGTTACCGCTTAGACAGGGGGCATGAGACCCAGTACTTC.

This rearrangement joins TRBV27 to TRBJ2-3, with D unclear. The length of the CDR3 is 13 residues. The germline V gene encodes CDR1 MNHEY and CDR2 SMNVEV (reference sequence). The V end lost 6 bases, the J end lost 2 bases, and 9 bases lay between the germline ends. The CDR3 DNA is TGTGCCAGCAGCCTGATGTACACAGATACGCAGTATTTT. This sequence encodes CASSLMYTDTQYF.

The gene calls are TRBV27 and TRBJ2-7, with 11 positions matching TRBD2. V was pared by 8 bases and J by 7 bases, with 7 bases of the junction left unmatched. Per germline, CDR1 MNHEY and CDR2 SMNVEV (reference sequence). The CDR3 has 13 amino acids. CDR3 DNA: TGTGCCAGCCAACTAGCGGGAGCAAGGGAGCAGTACTTC. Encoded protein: CASQLAGAREQYF.

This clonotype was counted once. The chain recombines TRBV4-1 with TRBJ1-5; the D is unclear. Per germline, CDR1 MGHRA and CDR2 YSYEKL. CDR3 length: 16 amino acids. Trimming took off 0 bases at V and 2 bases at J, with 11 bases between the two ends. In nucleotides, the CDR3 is TGCGCCAGCAGCCAAGATAGAGGGTCCGGCAATCAGCCCCAGCATTTT. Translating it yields CASSQDRGSGNQPQHF.

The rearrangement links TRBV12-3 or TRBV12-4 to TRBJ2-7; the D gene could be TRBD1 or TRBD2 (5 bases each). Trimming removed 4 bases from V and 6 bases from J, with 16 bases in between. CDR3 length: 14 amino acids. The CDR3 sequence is CASSSAGDPGEQYF. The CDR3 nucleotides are TGTGCCAGCAGTTCCGCCGGGGACCCCGGCGAGCAGTACTTC.

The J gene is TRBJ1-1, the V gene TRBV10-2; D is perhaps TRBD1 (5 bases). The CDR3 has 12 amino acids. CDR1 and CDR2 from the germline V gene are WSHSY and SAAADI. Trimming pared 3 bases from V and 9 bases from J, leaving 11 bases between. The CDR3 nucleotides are TGCGCCAGCAGTGATTTGGGGCTCCAAGCTTTCTTT. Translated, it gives CASSDLGLQAFF.

CDR3 bases: TGTGCCTGGAGTGCGTACTCTGGAAACACCATATATTTT. This translates into CAWSAYSGNTIYF. The V gene is TRBV30, the J gene TRBJ1-3, with D uncertain. With 1 base removed from V and 0 bases from J, the gap between germline ends came to 4 bases. The CDR3 extends over 13 amino acids. CDR1 is GTSNPN, CDR2 SVGIG, per germline (reference sequence).

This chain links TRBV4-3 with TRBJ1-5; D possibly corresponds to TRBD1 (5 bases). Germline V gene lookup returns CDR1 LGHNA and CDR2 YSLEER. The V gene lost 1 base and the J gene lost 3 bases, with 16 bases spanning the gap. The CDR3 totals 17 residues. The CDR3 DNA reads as TGCGCCAGCAGCCAAGGGTGGACAAGGGGCTACAATCAGCCCCAGCATTTT. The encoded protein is CASSQGWTRGYNQPQHF.

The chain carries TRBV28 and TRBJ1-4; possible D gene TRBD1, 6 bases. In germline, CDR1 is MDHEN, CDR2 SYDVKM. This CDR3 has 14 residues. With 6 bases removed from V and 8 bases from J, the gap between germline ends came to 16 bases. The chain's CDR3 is CASRRDKYYEKLFF. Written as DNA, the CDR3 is TGTGCCAGCAGACGGGACAAGTATTACGAAAAACTGTTTTTT.

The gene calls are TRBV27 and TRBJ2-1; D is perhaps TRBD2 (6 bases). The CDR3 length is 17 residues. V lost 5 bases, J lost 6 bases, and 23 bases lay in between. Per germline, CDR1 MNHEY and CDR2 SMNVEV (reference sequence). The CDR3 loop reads CASSLKGGVAVFNEQFF. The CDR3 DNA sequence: TGTGCCAGCAGTCTAAAGGGAGGAGTCGCCGTGTTCAATGAGCAGTTCTTC.

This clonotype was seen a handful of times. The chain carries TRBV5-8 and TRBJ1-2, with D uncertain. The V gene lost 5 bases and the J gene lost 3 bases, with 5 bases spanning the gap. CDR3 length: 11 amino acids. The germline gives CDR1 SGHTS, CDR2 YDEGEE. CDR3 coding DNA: TGTGCCAGCAGTCTGGACTATGGCTACACCTTC. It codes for CASSLDYGYTF.

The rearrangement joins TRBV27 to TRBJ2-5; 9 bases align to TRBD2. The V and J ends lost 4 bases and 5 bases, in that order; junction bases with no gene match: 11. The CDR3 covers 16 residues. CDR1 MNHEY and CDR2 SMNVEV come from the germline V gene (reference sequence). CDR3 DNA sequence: TGTGCCAGCAGTTGGGGTCTTAGCGGGAGTATGGAGACCCAGTACTTC. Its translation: CASSWGLSGSMETQYF.

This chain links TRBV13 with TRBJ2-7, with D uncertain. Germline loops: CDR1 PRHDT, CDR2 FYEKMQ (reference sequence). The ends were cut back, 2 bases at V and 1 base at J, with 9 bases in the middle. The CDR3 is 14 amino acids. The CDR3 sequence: CASSLLSWSYEQYF. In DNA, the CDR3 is TGTGCCAGCAGCTTACTATCCTGGTCCTACGAGCAGTACTTC.

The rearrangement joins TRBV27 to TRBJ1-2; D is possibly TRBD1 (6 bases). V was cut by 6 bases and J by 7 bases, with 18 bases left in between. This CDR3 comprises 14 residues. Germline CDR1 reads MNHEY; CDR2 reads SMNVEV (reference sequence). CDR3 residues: CASRFRGGAAGYTF. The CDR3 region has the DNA TGTGCCAGCAGGTTTCGAGGGGGGGCAGCTGGCTACACCTTC.

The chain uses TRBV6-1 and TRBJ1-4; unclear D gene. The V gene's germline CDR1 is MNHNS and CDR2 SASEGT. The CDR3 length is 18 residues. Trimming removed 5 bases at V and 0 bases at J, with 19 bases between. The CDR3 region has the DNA TGTGCCAGCAGTAAGGGCCGGCAACTCATTGCAACTAATGAAAAACTGTTTTTT. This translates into CASSKGRQLIATNEKLFF.

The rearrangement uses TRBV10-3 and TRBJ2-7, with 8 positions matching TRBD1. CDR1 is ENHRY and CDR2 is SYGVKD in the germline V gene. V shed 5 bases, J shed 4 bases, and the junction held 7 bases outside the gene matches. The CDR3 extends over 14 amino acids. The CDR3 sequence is CAISLTGERYEQYF. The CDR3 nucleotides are TGTGCCATCAGTCTGACAGGGGAGCGATACGAGCAGTACTTC.

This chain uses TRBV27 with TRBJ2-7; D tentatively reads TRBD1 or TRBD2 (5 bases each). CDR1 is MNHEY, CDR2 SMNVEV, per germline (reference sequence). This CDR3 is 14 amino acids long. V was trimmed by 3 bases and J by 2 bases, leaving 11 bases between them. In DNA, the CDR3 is TGTGCCAGCAGTTTCGGGACGCCGACCTACGAGCAGTACTTC. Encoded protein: CASSFGTPTYEQYF.

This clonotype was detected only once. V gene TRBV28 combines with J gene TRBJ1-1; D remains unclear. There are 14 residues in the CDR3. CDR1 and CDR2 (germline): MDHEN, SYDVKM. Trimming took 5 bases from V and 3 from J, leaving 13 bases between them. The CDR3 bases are TGTGCCAGCAGTCTCTACTCCCGGGACACTGAAGCTTTCTTT. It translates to CASSLYSRDTEAFF.

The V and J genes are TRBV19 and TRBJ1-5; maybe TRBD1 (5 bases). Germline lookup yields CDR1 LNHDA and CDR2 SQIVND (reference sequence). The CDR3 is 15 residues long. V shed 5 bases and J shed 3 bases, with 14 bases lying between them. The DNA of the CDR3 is TGTGCCAGTAGTCTGGGGGTAGGTAACAATCAGCCCCAGCATTTT. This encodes CASSLGVGNNQPQHF.

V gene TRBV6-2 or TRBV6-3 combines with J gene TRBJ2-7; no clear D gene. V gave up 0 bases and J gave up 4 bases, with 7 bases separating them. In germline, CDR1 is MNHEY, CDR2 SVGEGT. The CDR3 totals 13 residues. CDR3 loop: CASSYSRRYEQYF. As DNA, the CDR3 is TGTGCCAGCAGTTACTCCCGTAGGTACGAGCAGTACTTC.

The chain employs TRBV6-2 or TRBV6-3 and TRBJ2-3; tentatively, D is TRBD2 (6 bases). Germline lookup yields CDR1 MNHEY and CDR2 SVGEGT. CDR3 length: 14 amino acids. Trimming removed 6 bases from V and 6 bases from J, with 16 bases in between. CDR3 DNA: TGTGCCAGCAGCCTGGGACTTTTGGGGGATACGCAGTATTTT. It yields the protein CASSLGLLGDTQYF.

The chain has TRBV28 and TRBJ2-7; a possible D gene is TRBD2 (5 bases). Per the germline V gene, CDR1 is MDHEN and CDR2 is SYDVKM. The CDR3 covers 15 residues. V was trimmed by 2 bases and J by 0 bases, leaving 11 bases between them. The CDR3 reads CASSLGLTSSYEQYF. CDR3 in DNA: TGTGCCAGCAGTTTAGGACTGACGAGCTCCTACGAGCAGTACTTC.

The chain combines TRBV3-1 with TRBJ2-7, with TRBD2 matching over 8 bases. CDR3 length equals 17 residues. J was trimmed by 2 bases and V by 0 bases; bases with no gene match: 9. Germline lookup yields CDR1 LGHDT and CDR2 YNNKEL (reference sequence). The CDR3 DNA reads TGTGCCAGCAGCCAAGATGAAGCGGGAGTAAGCACCTACGAGCAGTACTTC. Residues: CASSQDEAGVSTYEQYF.